Listed below are T cell receptor beta chains from one sample, sequenced in a study of T cells expressing NK-cell markers. TCRdb reprocessed the 5' RACE reads and keeps a single row for each CDR3 protein, giving no DNA. This table lists about 390,000 distinct CDR3 sequences. Source material: blood T cells: a sorted CD56 or NKG2C T cell subset, CD4+ or CD8+ T cells, or bulk PBMC T cells (not recorded which). The receptors shown here come from a woman between 45 and 65 years old in good health. Each CDR3 is given with its conserved first and last residue.

>TRBJ2-1|TRBV20-1
CSAGPGTSGRARNEQFF
>TRBJ1-2|TRBV5-4
CASSPGTGFFRGYTF
>TRBJ1-1|TRBV4-1
CASSQDFSEAFF
>TRBJ1-6|TRBV12-3/TRBV12-4
CASNYALDNSPLHF
>TRBJ1-5|TRBV20-1
CSASHAGGGQPQHF
>TRBJ1-1|TRBV10-3
CAIRGPGGDTEAFF
>TRBJ1-1|TRBV14
CASSPRGTMAAFF
>TRBJ2-5|TRBV3-1
CASSQPRLVGETQYF
>TRBJ1-4|TRBV7-9
CASSLVGGNNEKLFF
>TRBJ1-2|TRBV29-1
CSVEPSGQLYGYTF
>TRBJ2-2|TRBV12-5
CASGLGGAGELFF
>TRBJ2-5|TRBV4-1
CASSQGGQLETQYF
>TRBJ2-3|TRBV12-3/TRBV12-4
CASRRLANTQYF
>TRBJ2-2|TRBV7-9
CASSLATGPRGRTGELFF
>TRBJ2-3|TRBV7-9
CASSLGPALKNTDTQYF
>TRBJ2-7|TRBV5-1
CASSLPGGNEQYF
>TRBJ2-5|TRBV15
CATSEDRDSQETQYF
>TRBJ2-1|TRBV14
CASSQDRGDEQFF
>TRBJ2-2|TRBV18
CASSPSPEALGLATGELFF
>TRBJ2-3|TRBV3-1
CASSQGGIFHPTADTQYF
>TRBJ1-5|TRBV10-3
CAISEPGQANQPQHF
>TRBJ2-5|TRBV4-1
CASSLRDREVETQYF
>TRBJ2-7|TRBV10-3
CAAASGGAYEQYF
>TRBJ2-1|TRBV20-1
CSAREREQGYNEQFF
>TRBJ1-1|TRBV6-5
CASSYSGRVGGFF
>TRBJ2-3|TRBV11-3
CASSPTGSDTQYF
>TRBJ2-1|TRBV5-1
CASSLRQDAEQFF
>TRBJ2-5|TRBV9
CASSAHRAGGAQYF
>TRBJ2-6|TRBV24-1
CATSDSSAGGSSGANVLTF
>TRBJ2-3|TRBV29-1
CSVRRSRNTDTQYF
>TRBJ2-2|TRBV27
CASSSPSNTGELFF
>TRBJ2-5|TRBV18
CASSPEKGKETQYF
>TRBJ2-1|TRBV5-1
CASSLEGNRNEQFF
>TRBJ2-7|TRBV5-1
CASSKGGFGYEQYF
>TRBJ1-5|TRBV6-1
CASSVGQTYSNQPQHF
>TRBJ2-1|TRBV7-9
CASSPHPLAGYYNEQFF
>TRBJ2-1|TRBV6-2/TRBV6-3
CASRQAGGPADEQFF
>TRBJ2-1|TRBV7-2
CASSLGLGGRANYNEQFF
>TRBJ2-3|TRBV12-3/TRBV12-4
CASSPRTSGRVGDTQYF
>TRBJ2-3|TRBV11-2
CASSLVHWADTQYF
>TRBJ2-2|TRBV15
CATSRDLGGANTGELFF
>TRBJ2-3|TRBV15
CASGEGVLNTDTQYF
>TRBJ2-1|TRBV20-1
CSARGLAGGSHEQFF
>TRBJ1-3|TRBV7-2
CASSPGVMGGEHGGNTIYF
>TRBJ2-7|TRBV5-1
CASSLLATGGYEQYF
>TRBJ2-2|TRBV12-3/TRBV12-4
CASSFYPGELFF
>TRBJ1-5|TRBV12-3/TRBV12-4
CASRAGTGGSWGPQHF
>TRBJ2-3|TRBV25-1
CASSEYGTDTQYF
>TRBJ2-1|TRBV7-2
CASSLFGLVGSYNEQFF
>TRBJ1-2|TRBV11-2
CASSLERGDGYTF
>TRBJ1-1|TRBV19
CASSQIGHTEAFF
>TRBJ1-5|TRBV12-5
CASGLGGYSNQPQHF
>TRBJ2-2|TRBV12-3/TRBV12-4
CASTRTVNTGELFF
>TRBJ2-7|TRBV12-3/TRBV12-4
CASSLALGGSGSYEQYF
>TRBJ1-3|TRBV6-2/TRBV6-3
CASSTILLGNTIYF
>TRBJ2-3|TRBV15
CATESSDTQYF
>TRBJ2-2|TRBV12-3/TRBV12-4
CASSFSNTGELFF
>TRBJ2-1|TRBV2
CASRHALAGGPDEQFF
>TRBJ2-5|TRBV6-1
CASSPTGGYETQYF